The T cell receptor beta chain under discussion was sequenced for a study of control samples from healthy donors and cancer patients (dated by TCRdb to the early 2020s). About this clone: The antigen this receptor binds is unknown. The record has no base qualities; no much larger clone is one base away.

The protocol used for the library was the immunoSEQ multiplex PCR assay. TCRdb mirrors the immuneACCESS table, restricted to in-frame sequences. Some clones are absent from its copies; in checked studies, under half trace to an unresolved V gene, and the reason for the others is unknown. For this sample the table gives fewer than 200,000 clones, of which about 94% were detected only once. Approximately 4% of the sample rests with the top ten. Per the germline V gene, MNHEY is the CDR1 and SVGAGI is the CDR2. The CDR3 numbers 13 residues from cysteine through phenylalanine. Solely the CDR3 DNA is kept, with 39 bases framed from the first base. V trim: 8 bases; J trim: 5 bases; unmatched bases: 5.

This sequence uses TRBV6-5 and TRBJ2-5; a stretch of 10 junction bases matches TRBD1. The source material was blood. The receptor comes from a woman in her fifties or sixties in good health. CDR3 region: CASSTGGWETQYF. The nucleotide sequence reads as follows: TGTGCCAGCTCGACAGGGGGCTGGGAGACCCAGTACTTC.